What follows describes a single TCR beta chain. Its antigen is unidentified. This record belongs to a study of graft-versus-host responses after intestinal transplantation. Study information: Anti-thymocyte globulin served as induction for all recipients, who then took tacrolimus and steroids for about three years.

The assay was immunoSEQ multiplex PCR, and TCRdb's table has in-frame clones only and misses some. The sample carries 39,000 or so clones, about 94% recorded once. Trimming at V came to 0 bases and at J to 3 bases, leaving 14 bases not matched to a gene. The CDR3 runs 20 residues. In germline, CDR1 is LGHNA, CDR2 YSLEER. The sequence came from a human donor who was the organ donor for an intestinal transplant. This chain uses TRBV4-3 with TRBJ2-1, with 10 bases identical to TRBD2. Specimen: unstimulated CD8+ T cells sorted from spleen or lymph node cells, collected before transplant. CDR3 bases: TGCGCCAGCAGCCAAGATCATCCTAGCGGGAGTTACCCGTTCTACAATGAGCAGTTCTTC. Translated: CASSQDHPSGSYPFYNEQFF.